A single sample is the source of the 19 T cell receptor beta chains below, sequenced in a study of blood T cell repertoires in acute mononucleosis. Sequencing used immunoSEQ multiplex PCR; TCRdb keeps in-frame clones, though not all of them. The data contain thousands of clones, around 30% of them seen just once; the ten biggest clones take up 67%. Sample time point: acute infectious mononucleosis, at clinical presentation within 2 weeks of symptom onset (visit 1). Sequencing used EBV YVL epitope tetramer+ CD8+ T cells sorted from PBMCs, obtained during acute infectious mononucleosis. Subset indicated: CD8 T cells binding a tetramer with EBV BRLF1 109-117 peptide (YVL-BR). The receptors originated from a man younger than 35 with infectious mononucleosis caused by EBV.

This clone has ten or more counts. CDR3 nucleotide sequence: TGTGCCAGCAGTTTATATTCCAGTGAGCAGTTCTTC. This codes for CASSLYSSEQFF. V is TRBV25-1 and J is TRBJ2-1; D remains ambiguous. The germline V gene encodes CDR1 MGHDK and CDR2 SYGVNS. There are 12 residues in the CDR3. V lost 5 bases to trimming and J lost 9 bases, with 11 bases between them.

By share, this clone ranks as medium-sized. This rearrangement joins TRBV28 to TRBJ2-3; TRBD2 matches at 9 bases. Looked up from germline, CDR1 is MDHEN and CDR2 is SYDVKM. The CDR3 length is 15 residues. J gave up 4 bases and V 6 bases, and 8 bases lay outside the gene matches. CDR3 DNA: TGTGCCAGCAGATCTCTAGCGGGAAACGCAGATACGCAGTATTTT. Amino acids: CASRSLAGNADTQYF. The full variable domain, with the rest looked up from reference TRBV28 and TRBJ2-3, is DVKVTQSSRYLVKRTGEKVFLECVQDMDHENMFWYRQDPGLGLRLIYFSYDVKMKEKGDIPEGYSVSREKKERFSLILESASTNQTSMYLCASRSLAGNADTQYFGPGTRLTVL.

The table lists this clone with many counts. The rearrangement links TRBV13 to TRBJ2-4; weak D call: TRBD2 (6 bases). The CDR3 contains 14 residues. V lost 5 bases to trimming and J lost 7 bases, with 15 bases between them. The germline V gene has CDR1 PRHDT and CDR2 FYEKMQ (reference sequence). CDR3 sequence (DNA): TGTGCCAGCAGCCATCTGGGGGGAGACAACATTCAGTACTTC. Encoded protein: CASSHLGGDNIQYF.

To note about this clone: This likely stems from a read error, as it lies one base from a far larger clone. Different DNA sequences within this sample yield the same CDR3. The chain carries TRBV28 and TRBJ2-1; no clear D. V was cut by 3 bases and J by 9 bases, with 9 bases left in between. The CDR3 covers 12 residues. Germline-derived CDR1 and CDR2 are MDHEN and SYDVKM. CDR3 DNA: TGTGCCAGCAGTTTTTATTCCAGTGAGCAGTTCTTC. Amino acid sequence: CASSFYSSEQFF.

In its sample, this clone was seen once. The chain carries TRBV27 and TRBJ2-2; tentatively, D is TRBD2 (6 bases). V lost 4 bases to trimming and J lost 7 bases, with 22 bases between them. The CDR3 runs to 17 residues. Looked up from germline, CDR1 is MNHEY and CDR2 is SMNVEV (reference sequence). DNA for the CDR3: TGTGCCAGCAGTTCTATGCTAGCGCTGACTGGAATCGGGGAGCTGTTTTTT. The encoded protein is CASSSMLALTGIGELFF.

This clone has a handful of counts. The chain recombines TRBV27 with TRBJ2-2; 7 bases agree with TRBD2. This CDR3 has 15 amino acids. Germline assignment: CDR1 MNHEY and CDR2 SMNVEV (reference sequence). J lost 7 bases, V lost 6 bases, and 11 bases had no gene match. The CDR3 reads CASRRLAPIYGELFF. In nucleotides, the CDR3 is TGTGCCAGCAGGCGACTAGCCCCAATATACGGGGAGCTGTTTTTT.

This clone was picked up one time. A far larger clone differs by one base, so this is likely a read error. The chain links TRBV6-5 to TRBJ2-1; D perhaps matches TRBD1 (6 bases). This CDR3 is built from 13 residues. Germline assignment: CDR1 MNHEY and CDR2 SVGAGI. In DNA form, the CDR3 reads TGTGCCAGCGCCGGGACACTCTACGATGAGCAGTTCTTC. This gives the protein CASAGTLYDEQFF.

V is TRBV9 and J is TRBJ2-5; tentative D call: TRBD1 (5 bases). The germline V gene encodes CDR1 SGDLS and CDR2 YYNGEE. CDR3 length equals 16 residues. V shed 5 bases and J shed 1 base, with 18 bases lying between them. CDR3 in amino acids: CASSPDASRVQETQYF. For the CDR3, the DNA is TGTGCCAGCAGTCCGGACGCCTCCAGGGTCCAAGAGACCCAGTACTTC.

A few counts support this clone. With a far larger clone one base away, a read error is the likely cause. This chain uses TRBV7-3 with TRBJ2-6; the D is unclear. This CDR3 is 13 amino acids long. From germline, CDR1 is SGHTA and CDR2 FQGTGA. V lost 5 bases to trimming and J lost 4 bases, with 6 bases between them. The CDR3 reads CASSPTGANVLTF. For the CDR3, the DNA is TGTGCCAGCAGCCCCACCGGGGCCAACGTCCTGACTTTC.

The chain employs TRBV28 and TRBJ2-2; TRBD2 is a possible D gene (5 bases). The CDR3 extends over 14 amino acids. The V and J ends lost 6 bases and 6 bases respectively, with 14 bases between them. CDR1 and CDR2 (germline): MDHEN, SYDVKM. This CDR3 reads CASRPWGVAGELFF. The CDR3 DNA is TGTGCCAGCAGACCCTGGGGAGTTGCCGGGGAGCTGTTTTTT.

This sequence joins TRBV6-5 and TRBJ2-3; TRBD2 agrees at 10 bases. Germline trimming cut 4 bases from V and 7 bases from J; bases unmatched to any gene: 8. Germline CDR1 and CDR2: MNHEY and SVGAGI. The CDR3 contains 15 residues. The CDR3 DNA reads as TGTGCCAGCAGTTTTTTGCTAGCGGGAGCCTATACGCAGTATTTT. Translating it yields CASSFLLAGAYTQYF.

Worth noting for this clone: Additional DNA sequences in this sample encode the identical CDR3. CDR3 bases: TGTGCCAGCAGCCCAGCGGGAGGGGGGTACGAGCAGTACTTC. It yields the protein CASSPAGGGYEQYF. This chain links TRBV7-8 with TRBJ2-7; 10 bases fit TRBD2. CDR3 length: 14 amino acids. The V gene end was trimmed by 5 bases and the J gene end by 4 bases; junction bases not matched to a gene: 5. Germline CDR1 SGHVS, CDR2 FQNEAQ.

This clone was detected only a few times. A far larger clone is just one base off, so this is likely a read error. The CDR3 DNA sequence: TGTGCCAGCAGCGGGTCAGGATCGTGGCCCCAGCATTTT. Encoded protein: CASSGSGSWPQHF. The gene calls are TRBV27 and TRBJ1-5, with D uncertain. Trimming took off 6 bases at V and 9 bases at J, with 15 bases between the two ends. Per germline, CDR1 MNHEY and CDR2 SMNVEV (reference sequence). The CDR3 sequence is 13 residues long.

This clone was seen a handful of times. The likely explanation is a read error, given a far larger clone one base away. The chain carries TRBV5-1 and TRBJ2-2; D is ambiguous. This CDR3 has 12 amino acids. Trimming pared 5 bases from V and 6 bases from J, leaving 8 bases between. Per germline, CDR1 SGHRS and CDR2 YFSETQ. The CDR3 DNA reads TGCGCCAGCAGACAAACGTCCGGGGAGCTGTTTTTT. Its protein product is CASRQTSGELFF.

There are a few counts of this clone. The rearrangement uses TRBV5-5 and TRBJ2-1; 8 bases fit TRBD2. CDR1 is SGHKS and CDR2 is YYEKEE in the germline V gene (reference sequence). Trimming took 2 bases from V and 0 from J; bases not matched to a gene: 7. This CDR3 spans 17 amino acids. Written as DNA, the CDR3 is TGTGCCAGCAGCTTTTTGGGCGGGGGGAGCTCCTACAATGAGCAGTTCTTC. Its protein is CASSFLGGGSSYNEQFF. Based on the CDR3 plus reference TRBV5-5 and TRBJ2-1, the full variable domain is DAGVTQSPTHLIKTRGQQVTLRCSPISGHKSVSWYQQVLGQGPQFIFQYYEKEERGRGNFPDRFSARQFPNYSSELNVNALLLGDSALYLCASSFLGGGSSYNEQFFGPGTRLTVL.

This clone was seen repeatedly, ten times or more. The chain employs TRBV6-5 and TRBJ1-5, with TRBD1 matching over 8 bases. This CDR3 contains 13 residues. Germline-derived CDR1 and CDR2 are MNHEY and SVGAGI. Unmatched junction bases numbered 7, after V lost 6 bases and J lost 9 bases. The CDR3 region is CASSGTGSWPQHF. CDR3 sequence (DNA): TGTGCCAGCAGCGGGACAGGATCGTGGCCCCAGCATTTT.

This clone was found a few times. This could be a read error, since a much larger clone is one nucleotide away. The genes are TRBV5-4 and TRBJ2-3; D remains unclear. The CDR3 loop spans 12 amino acids. CDR1 SGHNT and CDR2 YYREEE come from the germline V gene (reference sequence). Trimming stripped 5 bases from V and 4 bases from J, with 8 bases between. DNA for the CDR3: TGTGCCAGCAGTTTATATTCAGATACGCAGTATTTT. This codes for CASSLYSDTQYF.

The CDR3 is CASRSLLGLAVEKFF. CDR3 bases: TGTGCCAGCAGATCCCTACTCGGACTAGCGGTCGAGAAGTTCTTC. The chain uses TRBV27 and TRBJ2-1; TRBD2 matches 10 bases. The V segment lost 6 bases and the J segment 14 bases; nucleotides outside the gene matches: 16. Germline V gene sequence: CDR1 MNHEY, CDR2 SMNVEV (reference sequence). The CDR3 spans 15 residues.

Only a few counts were recorded for this clone. V usage is TRBV25-1 and J usage is TRBJ2-3; 9 bases line up with TRBD2. The CDR3 runs to 15 residues. V shed 6 bases, J shed 4 bases, and the junction held 8 bases outside the gene matches. Germline V CDR1 and CDR2: MGHDK, SYGVNS. The CDR3 region has the DNA TGTGCCAGCAGATCTCTAGCGGGAAACGCAGATACGCAGTATTTT. Translated: CASRSLAGNADTQYF.